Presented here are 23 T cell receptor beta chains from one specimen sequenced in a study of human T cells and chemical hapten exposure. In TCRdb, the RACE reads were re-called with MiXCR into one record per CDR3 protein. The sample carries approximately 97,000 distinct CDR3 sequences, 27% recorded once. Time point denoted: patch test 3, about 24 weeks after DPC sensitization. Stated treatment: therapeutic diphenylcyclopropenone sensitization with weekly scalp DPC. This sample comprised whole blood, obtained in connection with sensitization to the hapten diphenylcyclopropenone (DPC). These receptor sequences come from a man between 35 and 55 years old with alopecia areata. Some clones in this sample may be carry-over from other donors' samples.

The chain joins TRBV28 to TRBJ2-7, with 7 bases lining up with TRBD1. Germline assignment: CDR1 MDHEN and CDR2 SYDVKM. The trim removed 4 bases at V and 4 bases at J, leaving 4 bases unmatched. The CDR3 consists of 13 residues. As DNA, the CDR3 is TGTGCCAGCAGTTCCGGGACAGAGTACGAGCAGTACTTC. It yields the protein CASSSGTEYEQYF. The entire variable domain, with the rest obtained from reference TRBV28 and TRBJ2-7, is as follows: DVKVTQSSRYLVKRTGEKVFLECVQDMDHENMFWYRQDPGLGLRLIYFSYDVKMKEKGDIPEGYSVSREKKERFSLILESASTNQTSMYLCASSSGTEYEQYFGPGTRLTVT.

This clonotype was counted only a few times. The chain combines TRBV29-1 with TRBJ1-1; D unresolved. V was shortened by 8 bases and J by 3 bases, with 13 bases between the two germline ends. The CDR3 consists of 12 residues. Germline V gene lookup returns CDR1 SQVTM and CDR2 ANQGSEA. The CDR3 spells CSSWDRDTEAFF. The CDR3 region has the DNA TGCAGCTCTTGGGATAGAGACACTGAAGCTTTCTTT.

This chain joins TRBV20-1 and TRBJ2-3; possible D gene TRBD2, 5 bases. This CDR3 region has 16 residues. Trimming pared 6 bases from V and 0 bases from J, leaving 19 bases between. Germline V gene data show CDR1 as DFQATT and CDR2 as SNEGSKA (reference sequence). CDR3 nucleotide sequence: TGCAGTGCCACCCCCGCCGACGGGAAAAGCACAGATACGCAGTATTTT. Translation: CSATPADGKSTDTQYF.

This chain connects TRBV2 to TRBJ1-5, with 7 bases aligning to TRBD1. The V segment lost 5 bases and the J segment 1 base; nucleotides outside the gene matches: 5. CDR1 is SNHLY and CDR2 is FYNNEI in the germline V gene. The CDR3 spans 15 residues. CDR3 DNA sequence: TGTGCCAGCAGTTCCGGGACAGAAAGCAATCAGCCCCAGCATTTT. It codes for CASSSGTESNQPQHF.

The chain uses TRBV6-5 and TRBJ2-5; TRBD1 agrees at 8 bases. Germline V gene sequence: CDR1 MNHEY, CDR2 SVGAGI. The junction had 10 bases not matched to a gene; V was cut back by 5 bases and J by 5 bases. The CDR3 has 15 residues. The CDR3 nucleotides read TGTGCCAGCAGTACCGGACAGGGAAGGGCGGAGACCCAGTACTTC. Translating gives CASSTGQGRAETQYF.

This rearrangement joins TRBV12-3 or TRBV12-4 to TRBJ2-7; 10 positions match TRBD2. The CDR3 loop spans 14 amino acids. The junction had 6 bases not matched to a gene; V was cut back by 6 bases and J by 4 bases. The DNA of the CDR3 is TGTGCCAGCAGCCCAAGCGGGAGGGGGTACGAGCAGTACTTC. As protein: CASSPSGRGYEQYF.

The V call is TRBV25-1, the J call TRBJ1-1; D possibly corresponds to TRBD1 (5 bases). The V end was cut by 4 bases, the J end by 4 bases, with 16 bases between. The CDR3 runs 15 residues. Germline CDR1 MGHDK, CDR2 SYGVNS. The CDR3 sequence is CASSVTAGPSTEAFF. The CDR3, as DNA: TGTGCCAGCAGTGTTACTGCGGGGCCCAGCACTGAAGCTTTCTTT.

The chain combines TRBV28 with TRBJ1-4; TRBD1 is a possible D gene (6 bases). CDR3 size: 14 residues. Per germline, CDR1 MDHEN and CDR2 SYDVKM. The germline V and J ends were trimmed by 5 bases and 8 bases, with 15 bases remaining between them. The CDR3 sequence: CASSATGILEKLFF. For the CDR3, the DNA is TGTGCCAGCAGTGCCACAGGGATCCTAGAAAAACTGTTTTTT.

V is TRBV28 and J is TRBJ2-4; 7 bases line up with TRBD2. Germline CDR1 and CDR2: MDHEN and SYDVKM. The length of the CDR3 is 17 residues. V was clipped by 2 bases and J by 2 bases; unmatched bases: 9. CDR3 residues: CASSLGLAAYPKNIQYF. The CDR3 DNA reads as TGTGCCAGCAGTTTAGGGCTAGCGGCTTACCCCAAAAACATTCAGTACTTC. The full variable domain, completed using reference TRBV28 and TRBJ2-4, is DVKVTQSSRYLVKRTGEKVFLECVQDMDHENMFWYRQDPGLGLRLIYFSYDVKMKEKGDIPEGYSVSREKKERFSLILESASTNQTSMYLCASSLGLAAYPKNIQYFGAGTRLSVL.

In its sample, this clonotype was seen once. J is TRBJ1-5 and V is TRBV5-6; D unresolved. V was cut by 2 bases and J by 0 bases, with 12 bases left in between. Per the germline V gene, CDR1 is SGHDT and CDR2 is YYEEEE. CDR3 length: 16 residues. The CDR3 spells CASSFSTSNSNQPQHF. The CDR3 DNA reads TGTGCCAGCAGCTTCAGCACCAGCAATAGCAATCAGCCCCAGCATTTT.

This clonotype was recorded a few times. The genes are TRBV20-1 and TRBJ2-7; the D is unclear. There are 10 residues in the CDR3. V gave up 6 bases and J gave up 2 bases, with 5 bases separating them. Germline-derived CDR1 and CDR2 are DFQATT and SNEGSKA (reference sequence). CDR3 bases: TGCAGTGCCGGACCCTACGAGCAGTACTTC. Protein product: CSAGPYEQYF.

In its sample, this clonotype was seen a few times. CDR3 nucleotide sequence: TGTGCCAGCAGTCGAGGGACAGGGCTTTCACCCCTCCACTTT. Amino acids: CASSRGTGLSPLHF. The V call is TRBV28, the J call TRBJ1-6; TRBD1 aligns across 9 bases. V trimming: 5 bases; J trimming: 9 bases; junction bases outside the gene matches: 5. CDR1 and CDR2 from the germline V gene are MDHEN and SYDVKM. This CDR3 comprises 14 residues.

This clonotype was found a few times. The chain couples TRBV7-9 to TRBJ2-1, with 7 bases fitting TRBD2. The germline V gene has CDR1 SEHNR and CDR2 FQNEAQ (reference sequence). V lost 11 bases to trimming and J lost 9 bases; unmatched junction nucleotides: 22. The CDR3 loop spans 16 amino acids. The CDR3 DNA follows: TGTGCCGCAAGTGGAGGCGGGAGCGCGCTTCGCAGTGAGCAGTTCTTC. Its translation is CAASGGGSALRSEQFF.

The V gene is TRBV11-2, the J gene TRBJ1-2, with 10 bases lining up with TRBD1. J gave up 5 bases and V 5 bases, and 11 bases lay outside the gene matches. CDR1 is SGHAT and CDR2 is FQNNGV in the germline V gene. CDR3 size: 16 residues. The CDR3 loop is CASSPGTGADYYGYTF. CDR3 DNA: TGTGCCAGCAGCCCTGGGACAGGGGCGGATTATTATGGCTACACCTTC. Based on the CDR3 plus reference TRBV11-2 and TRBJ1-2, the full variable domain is EAGVAQSPRYKIIEKRQSVAFWCNPISGHATLYWYQQILGQGPKLLIQFQNNGVVDDSQLPKDRFSAERLKGVDSTLKIQPAKLEDSAVYLCASSPGTGADYYGYTFGSGTRLTVV.

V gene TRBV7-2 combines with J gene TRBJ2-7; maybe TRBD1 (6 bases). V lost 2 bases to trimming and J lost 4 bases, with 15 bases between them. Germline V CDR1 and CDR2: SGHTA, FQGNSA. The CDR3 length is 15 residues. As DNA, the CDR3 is TGTGCCAGCAGCTTAAGGAGGACAGTCGGGTACGAGCAGTACTTC. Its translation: CASSLRRTVGYEQYF. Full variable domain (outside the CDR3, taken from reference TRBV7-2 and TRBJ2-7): GAGVSQSPSNKVTEKGKDVELRCDPISGHTALYWYRQSLGQGLEFLIYFQGNSAPDKSGLPSDRFSAERTGGSVSTLTIQRTQQEDSAVYLCASSLRRTVGYEQYFGPGTRLTVT.

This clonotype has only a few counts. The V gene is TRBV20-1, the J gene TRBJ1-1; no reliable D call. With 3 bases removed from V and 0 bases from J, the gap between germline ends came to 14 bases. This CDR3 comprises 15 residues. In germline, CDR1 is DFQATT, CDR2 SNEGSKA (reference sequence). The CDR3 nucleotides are TGCAGTGCTAGTAGTGACGACCACATGAACACTGAAGCTTTCTTT. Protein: CSASSDDHMNTEAFF.

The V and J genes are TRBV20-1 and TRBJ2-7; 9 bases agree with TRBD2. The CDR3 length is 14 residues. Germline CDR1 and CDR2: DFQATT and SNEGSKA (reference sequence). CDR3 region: CSARDQSTSGFEWV. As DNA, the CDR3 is TGCAGTGCTAGAGACCAAAGTACTAGCGGGTTTGAATGGGTC.

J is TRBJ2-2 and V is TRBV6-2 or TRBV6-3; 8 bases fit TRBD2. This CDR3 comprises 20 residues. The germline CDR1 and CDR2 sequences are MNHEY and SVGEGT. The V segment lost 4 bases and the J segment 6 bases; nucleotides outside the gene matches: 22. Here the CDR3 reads CASSSDEGLARWNGAGELFF. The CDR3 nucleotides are TGTGCCAGCAGTTCCGACGAAGGACTAGCAAGGTGGAACGGAGCCGGGGAGCTGTTTTTT.

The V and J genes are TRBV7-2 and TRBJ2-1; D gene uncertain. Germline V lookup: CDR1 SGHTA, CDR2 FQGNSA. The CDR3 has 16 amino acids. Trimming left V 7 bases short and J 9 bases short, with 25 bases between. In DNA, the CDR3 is TGTGCCAGCAAAGCAAAAGCGCCCACCGGAAAAGGTGAGCAGTTCTTC. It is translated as CASKAKAPTGKGEQFF.

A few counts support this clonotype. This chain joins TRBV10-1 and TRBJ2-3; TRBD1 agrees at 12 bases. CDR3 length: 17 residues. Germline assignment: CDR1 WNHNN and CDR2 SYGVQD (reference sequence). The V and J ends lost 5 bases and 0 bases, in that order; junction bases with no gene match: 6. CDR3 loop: CASSNRDRGPSTDTQYF. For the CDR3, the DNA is TGCGCCAGCAGTAACCGGGACAGGGGGCCTAGCACAGATACGCAGTATTTT.

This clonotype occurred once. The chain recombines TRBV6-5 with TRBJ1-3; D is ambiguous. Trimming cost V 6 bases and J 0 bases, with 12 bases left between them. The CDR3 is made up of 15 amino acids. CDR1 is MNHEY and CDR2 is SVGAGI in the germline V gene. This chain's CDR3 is CASSPDGNSGNTIYF. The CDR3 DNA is TGTGCCAGCAGCCCAGACGGAAACTCTGGAAACACCATATATTTT.

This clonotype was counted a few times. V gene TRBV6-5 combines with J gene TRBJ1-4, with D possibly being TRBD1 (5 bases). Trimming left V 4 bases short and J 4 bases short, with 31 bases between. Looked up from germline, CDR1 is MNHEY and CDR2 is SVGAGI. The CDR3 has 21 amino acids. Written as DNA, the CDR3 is TGTGCCAGCAGTTTATCGTTCGGGCAGGGCCCCGACCCTCTTAATAATGAAAAACTGTTTTTT. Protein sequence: CASSLSFGQGPDPLNNEKLFF.

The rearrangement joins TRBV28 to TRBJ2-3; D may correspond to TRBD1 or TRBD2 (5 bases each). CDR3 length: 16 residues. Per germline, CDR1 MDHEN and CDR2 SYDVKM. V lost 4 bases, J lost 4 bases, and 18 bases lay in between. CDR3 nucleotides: TGTGCCAGCAGTTCCCAAGGACCATTGGGACCAGATACGCAGTATTTT. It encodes CASSSQGPLGPDTQYF.